Shown below are 11 T cell receptor beta chains from a single sample sequenced in a study of Graves' ophthalmopathy and Graves' hyperthyroidism (dated by TCRdb to 2016 to 2019). The sample was run on an Illumina HiSeq 2000. For repertoire sequencing, TCR beta CDR3 regions were amplified from RNA transcripts. A first-round RT-PCR used HTBI primers with the Qiagen OneStep RT-PCR kit, followed by a second-round multiplex PCR, size selection and purification. The raw public data were reprocessed by TCRdb itself: fastp quality trimming at Q25, MiXCR clonotype calling, in-frame beta chains only. Each entry is one CDR3 protein sequence, shown with its most common DNA and genes. Across this sample there are just over 400,000 distinct CDR3 sequences, with over 20% seen only once. Roughly 3.2% of the sample is in the top ten clones. The material sequenced was peripheral blood. The receptors were sampled from a young woman with stable Graves' hyperthyroidism. Donor details come from another sample of the same person, matched by shared clones.

This clonotype has only a few counts. The chain combines TRBV6-4 with TRBJ1-6; no clear D. The CDR3 contains 13 residues. Germline V gives CDR1 MRHNA, CDR2 SNTAGT. The germline V and J ends were trimmed by 5 bases and 7 bases, with 9 bases remaining between them. The CDR3 region is CASSRDLNSPLHF. The CDR3 DNA reads TGTGCCAGCAGTCGGGATCTAAATTCACCCCTCCACTTT.

The rearrangement uses TRBV5-1 and TRBJ2-7, with 7 positions matching TRBD2. The CDR3 is 14 amino acids. V was clipped by 8 bases and J by 3 bases; unmatched bases: 11. Germline CDR1 reads SGHRS; CDR2 reads YFSETQ. The CDR3 protein is CASLKFASGYEQYF. The CDR3, as DNA: TGCGCCAGTCTCAAATTTGCTAGCGGCTACGAGCAGTACTTC. Combining the CDR3 with reference TRBV5-1 and TRBJ2-7 gives the whole variable domain KAGVTQTPRYLIKTRGQQVTLSCSPISGHRSVSWYQQTPGQGLQFLFEYFSETQRNKGNFPGRFSGRQFSNSRSEMNVSTLELGDSALYLCASLKFASGYEQYFGPGTRLTVT.

This clonotype was counted ten times or more. The chain carries TRBV12-3 or TRBV12-4 and TRBJ2-2, with 10 bases lining up with TRBD2. The CDR3 has 17 amino acids. V lost 6 bases and J lost 5; bases outside the gene matches: 12. The chain's CDR3 is CASRDPPGLASTGELFF. The CDR3 bases are TGTGCCAGCAGGGACCCCCCGGGACTAGCGAGTACCGGGGAGCTGTTTTTT.

This clonotype was found many times. V and J are TRBV4-1 and TRBJ2-6; D is possibly TRBD1 (6 bases). Germline values: CDR1 MGHRA, CDR2 YSYEKL. The CDR3 covers 17 residues. V dropped 1 base and J dropped 0 bases, with 10 bases sitting between them. CDR3 protein: CASSQAGTTSGANVLTF. The CDR3 DNA reads TGCGCCAGCAGCCAAGCAGGGACAACCTCTGGGGCCAACGTCCTGACTTTC.

This clonotype appeared many times. V gene TRBV13 combines with J gene TRBJ2-7; no clear D. Germline V gene lookup returns CDR1 PRHDT and CDR2 FYEKMQ (reference sequence). V was cut by 3 bases and J by 6 bases, with 9 bases left in between. The length of the CDR3 is 12 residues. The CDR3: CASSFDQSEQYF. The CDR3 region has the DNA TGTGCCAGCAGCTTTGATCAGAGCGAGCAGTACTTC.

This clonotype was picked up many times. The rearrangement links TRBV10-2 to TRBJ1-1; D unclear. The CDR3 has 14 residues. The germline CDR1 and CDR2 sequences are WSHSY and SAAADI. V was cut by 6 bases and J by 5 bases, with 16 bases left in between. The CDR3 nucleotides are TGCGCCAGCAGCTCCGGACCCCTGGGGACTGAAGCTTTCTTT. Translation: CASSSGPLGTEAFF.

This clonotype was detected many times. The CDR3 is CATSRVSWFSMKPYEQYF. CDR3 DNA: TGTGCCACCAGCAGAGTTTCCTGGTTCTCAATGAAGCCCTACGAGCAGTACTTC. The chain carries TRBV15 and TRBJ2-7, with unresolved D. Germline V lookup: CDR1 LNHNV, CDR2 YYDKDF (reference sequence). The V and J ends lost 1 base and 2 bases respectively, with 21 bases between them. This CDR3 is 18 amino acids long.

This clonotype was detected many times. The chain is built from TRBV28 and TRBJ1-6, with D tentatively TRBD1 (6 bases). CDR1 is MDHEN and CDR2 is SYDVKM in the germline V gene. The V and J ends lost 8 bases and 7 bases respectively, with 15 bases between them. This CDR3 is built from 14 residues. CDR3 loop: CASSAGTTNSPLHF. In nucleotides, the CDR3 is TGTGCCAGCTCGGCCGGGACAACCAATTCACCCCTCCACTTT.

This clonotype was observed at least ten times. The rearrangement links TRBV20-1 to TRBJ2-2; D might be TRBD2 (6 bases). Deletions cut 3 bases from V and 3 bases from J, with 14 bases between. The CDR3 runs 15 residues. Germline V CDR1 and CDR2: DFQATT, SNEGSKA (reference sequence). CDR3 sequence (DNA): TGCAGTGCTAGCCGCAACGGGGGTCACACCGGGGAGCTGTTTTTT. It is translated as CSASRNGGHTGELFF.

Ten or more counts support this clonotype. The V and J genes are TRBV2 and TRBJ1-1; D is perhaps TRBD1 (6 bases). V shed 6 bases and J shed 1 base, with 12 bases lying between them. The CDR3 is 14 amino acids. CDR1 SNHLY and CDR2 FYNNEI come from the germline V gene. This CDR3 reads CASRRGTSNTEAFF. The CDR3 nucleotides are TGTGCCAGCAGGCGGGGGACATCGAACACTGAAGCTTTCTTT.

The gene calls are TRBV19 and TRBJ1-5, with a possible D match to TRBD1 (5 bases). Germline CDR1 is LNHDA and CDR2 is SQIVND (reference sequence). CDR3 size: 15 residues. Deletions cut 7 bases from V and 2 bases from J, with 15 bases between. The DNA for the CDR3 is TGTGCCAGTAATCGGCAGGGCCAGGGCAATCAGCCCCAGCATTTT. Protein: CASNRQGQGNQPQHF.